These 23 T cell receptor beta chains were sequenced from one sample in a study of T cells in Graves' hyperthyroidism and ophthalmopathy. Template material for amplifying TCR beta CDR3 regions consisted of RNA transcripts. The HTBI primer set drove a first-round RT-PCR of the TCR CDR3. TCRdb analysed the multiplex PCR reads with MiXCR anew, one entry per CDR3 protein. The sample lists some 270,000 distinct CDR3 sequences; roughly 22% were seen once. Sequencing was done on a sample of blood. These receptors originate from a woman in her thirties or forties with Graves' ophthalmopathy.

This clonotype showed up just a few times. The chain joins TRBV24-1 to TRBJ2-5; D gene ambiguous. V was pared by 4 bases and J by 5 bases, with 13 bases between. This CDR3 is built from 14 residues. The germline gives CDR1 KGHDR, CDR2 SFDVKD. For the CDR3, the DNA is TGTGCCACCAGTGACTCCGGACCGGGCGAGACCCAGTACTTC. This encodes CATSDSGPGETQYF.

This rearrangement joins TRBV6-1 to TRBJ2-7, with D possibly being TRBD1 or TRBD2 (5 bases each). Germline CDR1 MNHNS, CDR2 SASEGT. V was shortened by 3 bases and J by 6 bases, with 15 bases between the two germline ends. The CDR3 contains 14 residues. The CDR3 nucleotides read TGTGCCAGCAGTGAGAGGGGAGAGTTTCGCGAGCAGTACTTC. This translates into CASSERGEFREQYF.

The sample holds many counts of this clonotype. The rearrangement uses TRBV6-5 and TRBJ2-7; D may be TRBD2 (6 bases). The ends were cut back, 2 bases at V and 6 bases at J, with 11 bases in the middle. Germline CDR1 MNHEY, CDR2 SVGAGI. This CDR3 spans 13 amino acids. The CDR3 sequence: CASSYRGTGEQYF. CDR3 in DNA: TGTGCCAGCAGTTACCGCGGGACTGGCGAGCAGTACTTC.

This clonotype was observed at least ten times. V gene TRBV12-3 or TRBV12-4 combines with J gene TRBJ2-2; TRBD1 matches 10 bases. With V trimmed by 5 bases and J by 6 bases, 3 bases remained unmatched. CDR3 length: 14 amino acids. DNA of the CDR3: TGTGCCAGCAGTACCGGGACAGGGGCCGGGGAGCTGTTTTTT. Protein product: CASSTGTGAGELFF.

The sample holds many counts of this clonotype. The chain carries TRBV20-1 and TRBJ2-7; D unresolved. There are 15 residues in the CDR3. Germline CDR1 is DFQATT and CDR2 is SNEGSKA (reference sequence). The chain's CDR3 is CASGIPKPSSYEQYF. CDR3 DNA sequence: TGCGCATCCGGAATTCCGAAGCCCAGCTCCTACGAGCAGTACTTC.

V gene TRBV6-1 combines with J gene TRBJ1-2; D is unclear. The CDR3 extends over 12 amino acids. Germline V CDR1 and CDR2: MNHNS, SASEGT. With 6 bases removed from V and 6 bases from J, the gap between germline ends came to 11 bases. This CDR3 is CASRQDEDGYTF. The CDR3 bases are TGTGCCAGCAGACAAGACGAAGATGGCTACACCTTC.

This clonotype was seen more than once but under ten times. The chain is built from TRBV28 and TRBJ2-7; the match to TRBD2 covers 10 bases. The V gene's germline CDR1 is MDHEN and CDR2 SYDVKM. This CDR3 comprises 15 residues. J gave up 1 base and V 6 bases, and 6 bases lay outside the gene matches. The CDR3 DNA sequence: TGTGCCAGCAGAGAACTAGCGGGATTTTCCTACGAGCAGTACTTC. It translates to CASRELAGFSYEQYF. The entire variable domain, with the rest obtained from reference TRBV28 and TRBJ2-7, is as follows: DVKVTQSSRYLVKRTGEKVFLECVQDMDHENMFWYRQDPGLGLRLIYFSYDVKMKEKGDIPEGYSVSREKKERFSLILESASTNQTSMYLCASRELAGFSYEQYFGPGTRLTVT.

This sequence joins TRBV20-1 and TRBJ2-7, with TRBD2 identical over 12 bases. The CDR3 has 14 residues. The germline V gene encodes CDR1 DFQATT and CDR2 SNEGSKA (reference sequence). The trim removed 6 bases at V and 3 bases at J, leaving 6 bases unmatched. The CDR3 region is CSASTSGGNYEQYF. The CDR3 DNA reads TGCAGTGCCTCGACTAGCGGGGGAAACTACGAGCAGTACTTC.

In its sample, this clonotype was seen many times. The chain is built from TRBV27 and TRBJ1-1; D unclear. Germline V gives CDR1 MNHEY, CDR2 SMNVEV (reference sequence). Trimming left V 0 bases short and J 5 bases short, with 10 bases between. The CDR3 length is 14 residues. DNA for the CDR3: TGTGCCAGCAGTTTATCGAATCTGGGGACTGAAGCTTTCTTT. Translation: CASSLSNLGTEAFF.

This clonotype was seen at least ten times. CDR3 residues: CASSSPWLAGVDGELFF. CDR3 nucleotides: TGTGCCAGCAGCTCCCCATGGCTAGCGGGAGTGGACGGGGAGCTGTTTTTT. J is TRBJ2-2 and V is TRBV13; 10 bases agree with TRBD2. Germline-derived CDR1 and CDR2 are PRHDT and FYEKMQ (reference sequence). Trimming took 4 bases from V and 7 from J; bases not matched to a gene: 12. CDR3 size: 17 residues. Combining the CDR3 with reference TRBV13 and TRBJ2-2 gives the whole variable domain AAGVIQSPRHLIKEKRETATLKCYPIPRHDTVYWYQQGPGQDPQFLISFYEKMQSDKGSIPDRFSAQQFSDYHSELNMSSLELGDSALYFCASSSPWLAGVDGELFFGEGSRLTVL.

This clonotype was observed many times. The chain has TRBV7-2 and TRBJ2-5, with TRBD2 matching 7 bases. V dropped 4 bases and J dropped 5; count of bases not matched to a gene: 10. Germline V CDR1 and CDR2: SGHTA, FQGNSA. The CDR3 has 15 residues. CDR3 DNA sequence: TGTGCCAGCAGCTCCCGAGTTGCGGGAGTGGAGACCCAGTACTTC. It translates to CASSSRVAGVETQYF.

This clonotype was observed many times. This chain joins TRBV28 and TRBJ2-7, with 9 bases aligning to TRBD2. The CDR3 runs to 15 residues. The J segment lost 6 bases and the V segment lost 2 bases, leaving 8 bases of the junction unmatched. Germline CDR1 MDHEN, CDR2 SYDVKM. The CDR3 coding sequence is TGTGCCAGCAGTTTAGGTCTAGCGGGAAAGGGCGAGCAGTACTTC. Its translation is CASSLGLAGKGEQYF.

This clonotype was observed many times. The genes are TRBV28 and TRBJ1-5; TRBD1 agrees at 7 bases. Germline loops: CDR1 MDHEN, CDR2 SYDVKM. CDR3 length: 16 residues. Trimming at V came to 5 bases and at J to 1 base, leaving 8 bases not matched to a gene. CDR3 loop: CASSLLQGPSNQPQHF. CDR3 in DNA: TGTGCCAGCAGTCTCCTACAGGGGCCAAGCAATCAGCCCCAGCATTTT. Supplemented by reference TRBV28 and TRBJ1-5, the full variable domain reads DVKVTQSSRYLVKRTGEKVFLECVQDMDHENMFWYRQDPGLGLRLIYFSYDVKMKEKGDIPEGYSVSREKKERFSLILESASTNQTSMYLCASSLLQGPSNQPQHFGDGTRLSIL.

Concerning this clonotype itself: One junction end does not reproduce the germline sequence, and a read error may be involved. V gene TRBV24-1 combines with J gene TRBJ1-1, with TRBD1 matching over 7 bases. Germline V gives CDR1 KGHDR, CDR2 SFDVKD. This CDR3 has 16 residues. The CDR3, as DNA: TGTGCCATCAGTCAAGGGGCGACAGGGATTAACACTGAAGCTTTCTTT. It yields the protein CAISQGATGINTEAFF.

CDR3 in DNA: TGTGCCAGCCGACGAGCGGGAGGGGGAGAGACCCAGTACTTC. Protein product: CASRRAGGGETQYF. The chain carries TRBV6-1 and TRBJ2-5, with 10 bases lining up with TRBD2. V trimming: 8 bases; J trimming: 4 bases; junction bases outside the gene matches: 7. CDR1 and CDR2 (germline): MNHNS, SASEGT. The CDR3 length is 14 residues.

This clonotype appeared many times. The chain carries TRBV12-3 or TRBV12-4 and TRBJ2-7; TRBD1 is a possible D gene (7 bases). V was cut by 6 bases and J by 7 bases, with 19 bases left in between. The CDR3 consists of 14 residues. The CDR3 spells CASRPQGPGGEQYF. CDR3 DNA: TGTGCCAGCAGACCCCAGGGACCAGGGGGGGAGCAGTACTTC.

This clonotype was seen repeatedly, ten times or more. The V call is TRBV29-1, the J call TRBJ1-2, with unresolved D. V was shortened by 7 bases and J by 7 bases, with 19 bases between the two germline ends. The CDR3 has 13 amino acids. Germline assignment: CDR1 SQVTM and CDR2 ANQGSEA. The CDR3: CSAPSQDAAGYTF. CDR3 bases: TGCAGCGCCCCATCCCAGGATGCGGCTGGCTACACCTTC.

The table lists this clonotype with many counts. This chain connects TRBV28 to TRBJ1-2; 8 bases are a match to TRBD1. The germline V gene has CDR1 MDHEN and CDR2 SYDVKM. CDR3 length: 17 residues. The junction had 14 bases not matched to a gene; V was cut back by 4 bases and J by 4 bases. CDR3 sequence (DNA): TGTGCCAGCAGTTCCCCGACAGGGACAGGACAACTCTATGGCTACACCTTC. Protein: CASSSPTGTGQLYGYTF.

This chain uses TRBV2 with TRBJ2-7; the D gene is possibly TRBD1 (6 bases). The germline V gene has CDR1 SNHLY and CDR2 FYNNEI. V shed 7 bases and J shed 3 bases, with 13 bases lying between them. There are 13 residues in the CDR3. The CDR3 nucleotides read TGTGCCAGCATACAGACAGGACGCTACGAGCAGTACTTC. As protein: CASIQTGRYEQYF.

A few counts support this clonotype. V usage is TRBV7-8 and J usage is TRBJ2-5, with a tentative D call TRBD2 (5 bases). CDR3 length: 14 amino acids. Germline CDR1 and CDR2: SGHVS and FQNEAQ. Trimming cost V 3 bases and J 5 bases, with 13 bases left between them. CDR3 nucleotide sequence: TGTGCCAGCAGCTTCTCGGTGGGCGGGGAGACCCAGTACTTC. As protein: CASSFSVGGETQYF.

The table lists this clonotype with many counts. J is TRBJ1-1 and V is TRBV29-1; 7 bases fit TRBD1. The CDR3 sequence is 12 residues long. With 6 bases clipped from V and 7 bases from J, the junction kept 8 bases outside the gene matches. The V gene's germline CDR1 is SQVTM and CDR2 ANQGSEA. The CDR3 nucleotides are TGCAGCGTGGCAGGACAGGTGCTTGAAGCTTTCTTT. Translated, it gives CSVAGQVLEAFF.

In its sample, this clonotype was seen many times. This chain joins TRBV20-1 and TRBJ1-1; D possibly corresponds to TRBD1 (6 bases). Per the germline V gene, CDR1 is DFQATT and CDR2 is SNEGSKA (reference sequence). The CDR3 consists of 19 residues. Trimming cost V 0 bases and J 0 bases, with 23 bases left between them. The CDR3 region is CSARDYGRGGGGVNTEAFF. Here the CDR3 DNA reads TGCAGTGCTAGAGATTACGGTCGGGGAGGGGGAGGAGTGAACACTGAAGCTTTCTTT.

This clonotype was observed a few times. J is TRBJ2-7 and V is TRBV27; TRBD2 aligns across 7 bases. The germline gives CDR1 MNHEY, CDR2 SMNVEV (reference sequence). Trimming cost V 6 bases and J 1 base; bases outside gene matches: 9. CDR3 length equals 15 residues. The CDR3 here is CASSYGRRESYEQYF. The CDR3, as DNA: TGTGCCAGCAGCTACGGGAGGCGGGAGTCCTACGAGCAGTACTTC.